Each of the 7 T cell receptor beta chains below was sequenced from the same sample in a study of beta chain features in type 1 diabetes. Study outcomes and limitations: Across all four CD4+ subsets, people with type 1 diabetes showed modestly shorter TCRB CDR3s.

Their specific antigens are unknown. Every bit of the isolated RNA underwent reverse transcription, so sequencing read expressed TCRB transcripts. Repertoires were generated with immunoSEQ multiplex PCR, while TCRdb's copy carries only in-frame clones and drops some. This sample has over 300,000 clones, with around 9.7% found just once. The sequenced material came from central memory CD4+ T cells from blood. These receptors were obtained from a man between 25 and 39 years old with type 1 diabetes.

The genes are TRBV13 and TRBJ2-7; 8 bases are a match to TRBD2. CDR3 length: 16 residues. V gave up 2 bases and J gave up 3 bases; unmatched junction bases: 9. Germline V gene sequence: CDR1 PRHDT, CDR2 FYEKMQ (reference sequence). As DNA, the CDR3 is TGTGCCAGCAGCTTACCTCGTCCCGGGGGGGACTACGAGCAGTACTTC. This codes for CASSLPRPGGDYEQYF.

This chain links TRBV7-2 with TRBJ2-7, with 9 bases lining up with TRBD1. From germline, CDR1 is SGHTA and CDR2 FQGNSA. This CDR3 is built from 15 residues. Unmatched junction bases numbered 8, after V lost 4 bases and J lost 4 bases. The CDR3 coding sequence is TGTGCCAGCAGCTACCTCTCGGGACAGGGATACGAGCAGTACTTC. Its translation is CASSYLSGQGYEQYF.

The CDR3 region has the DNA TGTGCCAGTAGTACCGGGACGTCCGGTCAGCCCCAGCATTTT. It codes for CASSTGTSGQPQHF. The V and J genes are TRBV19 and TRBJ1-5; tentative D call: TRBD1 (5 bases). CDR1 is LNHDA, CDR2 SQIVND, per germline (reference sequence). V was shortened by 4 bases and J by 6 bases, with 13 bases between the two germline ends. CDR3 length: 14 amino acids.

J is TRBJ1-1 and V is TRBV10-3; tentatively, D is TRBD1 (5 bases). The CDR3 has 14 residues. From germline, CDR1 is ENHRY and CDR2 SYGVKD. V lost 0 bases and J lost 4, with 9 bases in between. The CDR3 nucleotides are TGTGCCATCAGTGAGTCCTTGGGGGGCACTGAAGCTTTCTTT. Its protein product is CAISESLGGTEAFF.

V is TRBV6-6 and J is TRBJ2-7, with D tentatively TRBD1 (6 bases). The V gene's germline CDR1 is MNHNY and CDR2 SVGAGI (reference sequence). V lost 5 bases and J lost 2, with 16 bases in between. The CDR3 loop spans 15 amino acids. The CDR3 spells CASSTGSGGPYEQYF. The CDR3 DNA follows: TGTGCCAGCAGTACGGGGAGTGGGGGCCCCTACGAGCAGTACTTC.

A few counts support this clone. The V and J genes are TRBV28 and TRBJ1-1; 10 bases line up with TRBD1. The J segment lost 7 bases and the V segment lost 4 bases, leaving 9 bases of the junction unmatched. This CDR3 contains 15 residues. The V gene's germline CDR1 is MDHEN and CDR2 SYDVKM. CDR3 protein: CASSYGTGEMGEAFF. Here the CDR3 DNA reads TGTGCCAGCAGTTACGGGACAGGGGAAATGGGTGAAGCTTTCTTT.

This clone has just a few counts. J is TRBJ1-1 and V is TRBV7-9; D is undetermined. This CDR3 is 13 amino acids long. Germline V CDR1 and CDR2: SEHNR, FQNEAQ (reference sequence). Trimming took off 2 bases at V and 1 base at J, with 5 bases between the two ends. The CDR3 region is CASSLIKNTEAFF. CDR3 nucleotide sequence: TGTGCCAGCAGCTTAATTAAGAACACTGAAGCTTTCTTT.